One T cell receptor beta chain is described in this entry. Its matching antigen is unknown. One junction end disagrees with the germline gene, perhaps due to a read error. Each donor supplied roughly 9.2 milliliters of peripheral blood. This record belongs to a study of blood T cells in healthy people across ages. Combining a sample-barcoded 5' primer with a J-beta primer mix, a second PCR ran for roughly 7 to 12 cycles. Tagging of each cDNA molecule was performed by a template-switch adaptor with 12 random nucleotides. One entry per CDR3 protein results from TCRdb running MiXCR on the 5' RACE reads. The table includes 800,000 to 1,300,000 distinct CDR3 sequences, approximately 26% detected once. Study-level findings and limits: Without sorted subsets, naive and antigen-experienced compartments could not be conclusively compared.

The length of the CDR3 is 12 residues. Germline CDR1 reads DFQATT; CDR2 reads SNEGSKA (reference sequence). These data are also associated with another study on T cells of mothers and their children. That paper states: Every mother produced more than 10 million TCR beta CDR3 reads, whereas every child provided roughly 3 million.

The sequencing sample was made of blood. This sequence joins TRBV20-1 and TRBJ2-1; weak D call: TRBD2 (6 bases). The DNA matches TRBJ2-7 better at its end, which makes the J call doubtful. This clonotype was sampled from a girl aged 2 to 10 in good health. Here the CDR3 DNA reads TGCAGTGCTGTAACTAGCTCCCACGAGCAGTACTTC. It yields the protein CSAVTSSHEQYF.